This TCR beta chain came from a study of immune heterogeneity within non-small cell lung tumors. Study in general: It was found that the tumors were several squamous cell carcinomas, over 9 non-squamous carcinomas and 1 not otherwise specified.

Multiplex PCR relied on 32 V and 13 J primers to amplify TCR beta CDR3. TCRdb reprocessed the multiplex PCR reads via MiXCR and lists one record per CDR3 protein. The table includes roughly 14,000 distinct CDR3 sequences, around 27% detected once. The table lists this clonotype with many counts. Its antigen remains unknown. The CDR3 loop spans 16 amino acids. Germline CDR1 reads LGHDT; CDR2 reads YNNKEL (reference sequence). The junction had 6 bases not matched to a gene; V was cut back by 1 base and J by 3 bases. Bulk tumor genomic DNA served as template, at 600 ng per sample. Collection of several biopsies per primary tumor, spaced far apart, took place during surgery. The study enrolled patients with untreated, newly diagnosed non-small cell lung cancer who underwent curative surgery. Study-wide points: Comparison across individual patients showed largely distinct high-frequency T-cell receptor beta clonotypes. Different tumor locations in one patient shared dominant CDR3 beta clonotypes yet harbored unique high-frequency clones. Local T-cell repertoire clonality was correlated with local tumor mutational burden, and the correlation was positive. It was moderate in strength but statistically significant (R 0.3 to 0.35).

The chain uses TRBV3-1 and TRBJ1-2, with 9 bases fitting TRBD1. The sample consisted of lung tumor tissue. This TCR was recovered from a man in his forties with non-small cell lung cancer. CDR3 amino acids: CASSQVGTGRYYGYTF. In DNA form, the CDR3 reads TGTGCCAGCAGCCAAGTTGGGACAGGGCGATACTATGGCTACACCTTC.